This T cell receptor beta chain emerged from a study of T cell responses to AZD1222 COVID-19 vaccine. Study background: The study pooled second doses at about 4 or about 12 weeks. General observations from the study: Seropositive AZD1222 recipients at baseline numbered only five or six.

V lost 7 bases, J lost 2 bases, and 18 bases lay in between. The CDR3 length is 16 residues. The germline V gene has CDR1 MDHEN and CDR2 SYDVKM. In the case of this clone: The antigen remains undetermined.

Measured with immunoSEQ multiplex PCR; TCRdb has only the in-frame clones, and not every one. Of about 110,000 clones in the sample, about 87% were seen once. The chain joins TRBV28 to TRBJ1-5, with D perhaps matching TRBD1 (6 bases). The sequence came from an adult in good health. This specimen consisted of peripheral blood, obtained on day 0 of AZD1222 vaccination. CDR3 sequence: CASTPPGHHGNQPQHF. The CDR3 DNA sequence: TGTGCCAGCACCCCACCGGGACATCACGGCAATCAGCCCCAGCATTTT. Complete variable domain (other parts from reference TRBV28 and TRBJ1-5): DVKVTQSSRYLVKRTGEKVFLECVQDMDHENMFWYRQDPGLGLRLIYFSYDVKMKEKGDIPEGYSVSREKKERFSLILESASTNQTSMYLCASTPPGHHGNQPQHFGDGTRLSIL.